This record covers a single TCR beta chain. The antigen is undetermined. Primers included in the PCR were 60 Vbeta and 13 Jbeta primers. The method was immunoSEQ multiplex PCR; TCRdb's version includes in-frame clones alone and lacks a portion of them. The table shows nearly 95,000 clones, with 60% to 80% occurring only once. The data belong to a study of cytomegalovirus exposure and HLA in healthy donors. At the level of the study: Among about 190 million T cells, an earlier analysis found roughly 100 million unique TCR beta sequences.

General observations from the study: Relative to the roughly 700-donor mean, N-insertions were reportedly fewer in an Asian-associated ancestry cluster in a later analysis. Whilst most TCR sequences proved rare, a subset of public TCRs occurred across many donors.

The CDR3 is 12 residues long. CDR1 MDHEN and CDR2 SYDVKM come from the germline V gene. Deletions cut 8 bases from V and 1 base from J, with 8 bases between. V is TRBV28 and J is TRBJ1-1, with D possibly TRBD1 on 5 matching bases. Sequenced sample: PBMCs. The TCR comes from a woman between 40 and 55 years old in good health and CMV-seronegative. The CDR3 here is CASAGGNTEAFF. CDR3 nucleotide sequence: TGTGCCAGCGCCGGGGGGAACACTGAAGCTTTCTTT.